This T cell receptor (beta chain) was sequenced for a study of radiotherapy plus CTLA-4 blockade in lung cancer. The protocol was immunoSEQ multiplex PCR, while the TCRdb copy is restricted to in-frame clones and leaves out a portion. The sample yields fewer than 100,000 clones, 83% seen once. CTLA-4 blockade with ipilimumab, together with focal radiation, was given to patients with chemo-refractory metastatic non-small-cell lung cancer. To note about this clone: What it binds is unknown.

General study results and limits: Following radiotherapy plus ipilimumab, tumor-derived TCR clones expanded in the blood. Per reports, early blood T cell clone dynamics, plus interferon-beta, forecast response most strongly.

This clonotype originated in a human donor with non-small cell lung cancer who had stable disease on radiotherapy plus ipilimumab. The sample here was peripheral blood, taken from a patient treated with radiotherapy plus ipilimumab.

The CDR3 nucleotides are TGTGCCAGCAGCATGGACAGGGGAAATGAGCAGTTCTTC. This translates into CASSMDRGNEQFF. The V gene is TRBV7-7, the J gene TRBJ2-1, with 9 bases fitting TRBD1. There are 13 residues in the CDR3. CDR1 is SSHAT, CDR2 FNYEAQ, per germline (reference sequence). The ends lost 5 bases at V and 7 bases at J; junction bases unmatched: 3.